Following are 8 T cell receptor beta chains from one sample sequenced in a study of T-cell reconstitution after alpha-beta-depleted transplantation in children. Preparation of the TCRbeta library used unique molecular identifiers. MiXCR was run by TCRdb on the PCR reads, yielding one entry per CDR3 protein. The top ten hold less than 4.5% of the sample, which has about 400,000 distinct CDR3 sequences, about a fifth seen once. Here the sequenced sample was PBMCs from the stem cell graft donor, taken from the stem cell graft. The receptors stem from a human donor who donated a stem cell graft to a child with acute myeloid leukemia.

This clonotype appeared a few times. This chain links TRBV18 with TRBJ2-7; D gene uncertain. The CDR3 has 13 amino acids. V was pared by 3 bases and J by 0 bases, with 6 bases between. The germline V gene encodes CDR1 KGHSH and CDR2 LQKENI. The CDR3 sequence is CASSPESSYEQYF. The CDR3 coding sequence is TGTGCCAGCTCACCGGAGAGCTCCTACGAGCAGTACTTC.

This sequence joins TRBV3-1 and TRBJ2-5, with a possible D match to TRBD2 (6 bases). Trimming stripped 0 bases from V and 2 bases from J, with 13 bases between. The CDR3 loop spans 16 amino acids. Germline V gene lookup returns CDR1 LGHDT and CDR2 YNNKEL (reference sequence). CDR3 sequence reads: CASSQDGGTQQETQYF. CDR3 in DNA: TGTGCCAGCAGCCAAGATGGGGGGACTCAGCAAGAGACCCAGTACTTC.

The chain combines TRBV28 with TRBJ1-3; D is unclear. This CDR3 region has 13 residues. V was shortened by 5 bases and J by 0 bases, with 5 bases between the two germline ends. Germline assignment: CDR1 MDHEN and CDR2 SYDVKM. This CDR3 reads CASSTFSGNTIYF. The CDR3 DNA is TGTGCCAGCAGTACCTTCTCTGGAAACACCATATATTTT.

This sequence joins TRBV6-2 or TRBV6-3 and TRBJ2-7; D not certain. The V and J ends lost 3 bases and 5 bases respectively, with 8 bases between them. The CDR3 loop spans 12 amino acids. The germline V gene has CDR1 MNHEY and CDR2 SVGEGT. The CDR3 coding sequence is TGTGCCAGCAGTTATCCCCCTAACGAGCAGTACTTC. Translating gives CASSYPPNEQYF.

This clonotype came up a few times. V is TRBV20-1 and J is TRBJ1-2, with 7 bases aligning to TRBD1. Per germline, CDR1 DFQATT and CDR2 SNEGSKA (reference sequence). V gave up 6 bases and J gave up 2 bases; unmatched junction bases: 3. This CDR3 region has 12 residues. The CDR3 bases are TGCAGTGCCAAACAGGGGAACTATGGCTACACCTTC. Translating gives CSAKQGNYGYTF.

This clonotype was seen ten or more times. V and J are TRBV4-3 and TRBJ2-5; TRBD1 matches at 10 bases. Germline V gives CDR1 LGHNA, CDR2 YSLEER. Trimming at V came to 1 base and at J to 1 base, leaving 3 bases not matched to a gene. The CDR3 is 16 amino acids. The CDR3 is CASSQGTGGFQETQYF. The CDR3 region has the DNA TGCGCCAGCAGCCAAGGGACAGGGGGATTCCAAGAGACCCAGTACTTC.

This clonotype was counted between two and nine times. This chain links TRBV29-1 with TRBJ1-2; weak D call: TRBD1 (5 bases). The CDR3 has 11 amino acids. V was pared by 6 bases and J by 6 bases, with 11 bases between. Germline assignment: CDR1 SQVTM and CDR2 ANQGSEA. For the CDR3, the DNA is TGCAGCGTGGACCGGGGGAATGGCTACACCTTC. Protein: CSVDRGNGYTF.

V usage is TRBV29-1 and J usage is TRBJ2-5; TRBD1 matches 8 bases. The CDR3 runs to 15 residues. J gave up 1 base and V 4 bases, and 8 bases lay outside the gene matches. Germline loops: CDR1 SQVTM, CDR2 ANQGSEA. The CDR3 spells CSVGVPGTGQETQYF. For the CDR3, the DNA is TGCAGCGTTGGGGTGCCAGGGACAGGCCAAGAGACCCAGTACTTC.